Each of the 3 T cell receptor beta chains below was sequenced from the same sample in a study of T cell repertoires in cytomegalovirus infection. MiXCR was run by TCRdb on the reads, yielding one entry per CDR3 protein. Among 200,000 to 300,000 distinct CDR3 sequences, roughly 13% were seen once, and the ten largest hold about 10%. Specimen: PBMCs. The receptors were sampled from a human donor in good health (CMV status not recorded). Some clones in this sample may be carry-over from other donors' samples.

This clonotype was found a few times. The chain recombines TRBV20-1 with TRBJ2-4; 7 positions agree with TRBD2. V was clipped by 7 bases and J by 2 bases; unmatched bases: 8. CDR3 length: 14 amino acids. Germline V lookup: CDR1 DFQATT, CDR2 SNEGSKA (reference sequence). CDR3 sequence reads: CSVISGVSKNIQYF. The CDR3 DNA reads TGCAGTGTAATAAGCGGGGTTTCCAAAAACATTCAGTACTTC.

The rearrangement links TRBV15 to TRBJ1-6, with D uncertain. Germline lookup yields CDR1 LNHNV and CDR2 YYDKDF (reference sequence). Between the trimmed V and J ends, which lost 4 bases and 0 bases, there was a span of 10 bases. The CDR3 is made up of 16 amino acids. The CDR3 DNA sequence: TGTGCCACCAGCAAATATATCAGCTCCTATAATTCACCCCTCCACTTT. Translating gives CATSKYISSYNSPLHF.

The rearrangement uses TRBV5-5 and TRBJ2-7; D unclear. Germline V gene data show CDR1 as SGHKS and CDR2 as YYEKEE (reference sequence). V was clipped by 1 base and J by 4 bases, with 9 bases between them. This CDR3 is 13 amino acids long. CDR3: CASSLIPGYEQYF. The DNA for the CDR3 is TGTGCCAGCAGCTTGATTCCAGGATACGAGCAGTACTTC. Supplemented by reference TRBV5-5 and TRBJ2-7, the full variable domain reads DAGVTQSPTHLIKTRGQQVTLRCSPISGHKSVSWYQQVLGQGPQFIFQYYEKEERGRGNFPDRFSARQFPNYSSELNVNALLLGDSALYLCASSLIPGYEQYFGPGTRLTVT.